Listed below are T cell receptor beta chains from one sample, sequenced in a study of T cell responses to AZD1222 COVID-19 vaccine. Assay used: immunoSEQ multiplex PCR; TCRdb lists only in-frame clones, some missing. Of 65,000 to 70,000 clones listed, 65% to 80% are singletons. The input for sequencing was peripheral blood, taken on day 0 of AZD1222 vaccination. All receptors derive from an adult in good health. CDR3s leave out the opening cysteine and the closing phenylalanine or tryptophan. A D gene is named only where the DNA matches it firmly.

j_gene,len,d_gene,v_gene,CDR3aa
TRBJ2-5,13,NA,TRBV5-5,ASSALRDPGVTQY
TRBJ1-3,13,NA,TRBV6-4,ASSSRRNSGNTIY
TRBJ2-1,13,TRBD2,TRBV2,ASSELAGGRNEQF
TRBJ2-5,15,NA,TRBV7-9,ASSLTSRDGKAETQY
TRBJ1-3,15,TRBD1,TRBV3-1/TRBV3-2,ASSLQGAKGYRNTIY
TRBJ2-7,13,TRBD2,TRBV30,AWRPLAGAFYEQY
TRBJ1-1,11,NA,TRBV16,ASSQAGATEAF
TRBJ1-2,13,NA,TRBV5-1,ASSLGGDRSYGYT
TRBJ2-3,14,TRBD2,TRBV11-2,ASSSGLAGGTDTQY
TRBJ2-5,12,NA,TRBV11-2,ASSLGSGVETQY
TRBJ2-7,11,NA,TRBV4-3,ASSQGRVGEQY
TRBJ1-1,12,NA,TRBV7-9,ASSRERRNTEAF
TRBJ2-7,15,TRBD2,TRBV2,ASRSVAGGPDSYEQY
TRBJ2-6,17,TRBD1,TRBV27,ASSTRGTDPYAGANVLT
TRBJ2-7,12,NA,TRBV19,ASRGGAGYYEQY
TRBJ1-4,12,NA,TRBV5-4,ASSSGGRREKLF
TRBJ1-4,12,TRBD1,TRBV13,ASSSQGADEKLF
TRBJ1-6,11,NA,TRBV6-5,ASAREVGSPLH
TRBJ2-5,11,NA,TRBV18,ASSLGKQETQY
TRBJ1-1,13,NA,TRBV13,ASSLGGTRDTEAF
TRBJ2-3,13,TRBD2,TRBV30,AWSTAGGATDTQY
TRBJ2-7,13,NA,TRBV27,ASRSHRGPSYEQY
TRBJ2-3,16,TRBD1,TRBV3-1/TRBV3-2,ASSVTSGGQGGTDTQY
TRBJ2-5,10,NA,TRBV7-9,ASSLIQETQY
TRBJ1-2,14,NA,TRBV4-1,ASSLTYLSRRQGYT
TRBJ1-2,12,NA,TRBV6-6,ASSYSETYYGYT
TRBJ2-7,14,TRBD2,TRBV11-3,ASSSRTSGGAREQY
TRBJ2-7,12,TRBD2,TRBV3-1/TRBV3-2,ASSPPLQRGEQY